This TCR beta chain derives from a study of T cells in Graves' hyperthyroidism and ophthalmopathy. Those with hyperthyroidism were 18 to 65 years old, newly diagnosed, and ill for under 2 months. CDR3 length: 15 residues. CDR1 and CDR2 from the germline V gene are MGHRA and YSYEKL. Trimming cost V 1 base and J 3 bases, with 12 bases left between them. RNA transcripts gave rise to amplified TCR beta CDR3 regions. The TCR CDR3 first-round RT-PCR relied on the HTBI primer set. TCRdb reprocessed the multiplex PCR reads via MiXCR and lists one record per CDR3 protein. The sample carries roughly 350,000 distinct CDR3 sequences, 14% recorded once.

The receptor was derived from a woman between 25 and 40 years old with Graves' hyperthyroidism. The specimen sequenced was blood. The rearrangement links TRBV4-1 to TRBJ1-2, with a weak D call TRBD1 (6 bases). The CDR3: CASSQGQATDYGYTF. The CDR3 coding sequence is TGCGCCAGCAGCCAAGGACAGGCGACCGACTATGGCTACACCTTC.